A single sample is the source of the 7 T cell receptor beta chains below, sequenced in a study of graft-versus-host responses after intestinal transplantation. The repertoire was sequenced with immunoSEQ multiplex PCR; TCRdb's copy has only in-frame clones and lacks some. The table shows over 100,000 clones, with roughly 91% occurring only once. These receptors' targets are unknown. The sequencing here drew on unstimulated CD4+ T cells sorted from spleen or lymph node cells, taken before intestinal transplant. The receptors shown here come from a human donor who received an intestinal transplant.

The rearrangement uses TRBV6-5 and TRBJ1-2, with D unresolved. Per the germline V gene, CDR1 is MNHEY and CDR2 is SVGAGI. V lost 7 bases to trimming and J lost 2 bases, with 14 bases between them. This CDR3 is built from 14 residues. In DNA form, the CDR3 reads TGTGCCAGCACGGGGAGAACCCCCAACTATGGCTACACCTTC. Translation gives CASTGRTPNYGYTF.

The chain employs TRBV25-1 and TRBJ1-4; 10 positions match TRBD1. V shed 4 bases, J shed 7 bases, and the junction held 3 bases outside the gene matches. The CDR3 runs to 14 residues. The germline V gene has CDR1 MGHDK and CDR2 SYGVNS. CDR3 sequence reads: CASSGDRGSEKLFF. The CDR3 DNA sequence: TGTGCCAGCAGTGGGGACAGGGGATCTGAAAAACTGTTTTTT.

The chain carries TRBV5-1 and TRBJ2-1, with 8 bases lining up with TRBD1. From germline, CDR1 is SGHRS and CDR2 YFSETQ. The CDR3 covers 17 residues. J gave up 0 bases and V 0 bases, and 5 bases lay outside the gene matches. The CDR3 DNA reads TGCGCCAGCAGCTTGGCCCCAGGGGGCTCCTCCTACAATGAGCAGTTCTTC. Amino acids: CASSLAPGGSSYNEQFF.

The V call is TRBV5-1, the J call TRBJ2-7; D is uncertain. Germline CDR1 SGHRS, CDR2 YFSETQ. V was clipped by 1 base and J by 3 bases, with 5 bases between them. The CDR3 totals 12 residues. The CDR3 reads CASSLLGYEQYF. The CDR3 DNA is TGCGCCAGCAGCTTGCTCGGCTACGAGCAGTACTTC.

The chain carries TRBV14 and TRBJ2-7, with 8 bases aligning to TRBD2. CDR1 is SGHDN, CDR2 FVKESK, per germline. CDR3 size: 15 residues. V dropped 2 bases and J dropped 4; count of bases not matched to a gene: 7. The CDR3 nucleotides are TGTGCCAGCAGCCAAACAGCGGGAGCTCGGTACGAGCAGTACTTC. It yields the protein CASSQTAGARYEQYF.

The chain links TRBV2 to TRBJ2-3, with TRBD2 matching over 7 bases. The CDR3 is 15 residues long. Germline assignment: CDR1 SNHLY and CDR2 FYNNEI. The J segment lost 5 bases and the V segment lost 6 bases, leaving 11 bases of the junction unmatched. CDR3 coding DNA: TGTGCCAGCAGGGGTGGCGGGAGTAGAGGAGATACGCAGTATTTT. This codes for CASRGGGSRGDTQYF.

The chain links TRBV27 to TRBJ1-5; no firm D call. Trimming shortened V by 5 bases and J by 0 bases, and 11 bases separated the two germline ends. Germline loops: CDR1 MNHEY, CDR2 SMNVEV (reference sequence). The CDR3 is 15 amino acids. CDR3 loop: CASSVIGNSNQPQHF. The CDR3 DNA follows: TGTGCCAGCAGTGTTATTGGCAATAGCAATCAGCCCCAGCATTTT.